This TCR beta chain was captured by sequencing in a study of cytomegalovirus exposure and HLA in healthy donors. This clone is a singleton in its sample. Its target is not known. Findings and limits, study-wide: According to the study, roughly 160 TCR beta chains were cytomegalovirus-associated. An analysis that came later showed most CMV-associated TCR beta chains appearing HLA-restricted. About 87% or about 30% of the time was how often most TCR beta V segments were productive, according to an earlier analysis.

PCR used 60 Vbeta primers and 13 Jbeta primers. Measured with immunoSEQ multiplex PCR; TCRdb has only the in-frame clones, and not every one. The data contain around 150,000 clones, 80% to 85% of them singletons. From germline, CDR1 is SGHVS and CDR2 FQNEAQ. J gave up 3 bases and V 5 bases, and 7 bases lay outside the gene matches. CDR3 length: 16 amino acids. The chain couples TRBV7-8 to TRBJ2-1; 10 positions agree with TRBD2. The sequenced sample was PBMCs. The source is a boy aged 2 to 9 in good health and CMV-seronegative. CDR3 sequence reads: CASSRKAGGIYNEQFF. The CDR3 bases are TGTGCCAGCAGCCGCAAAGCGGGAGGGATCTACAATGAGCAGTTCTTC.